The clone carrying this T cell receptor (beta chain) has more than one count but fewer than ten. This record belongs to a study of blood T cell repertoires in COVID-19. Study background: The analysed material was cDNA or gDNA that came from T cells, B-cell-depleted T cells, or PBMCs.

V dropped 1 base and J dropped 5; count of bases not matched to a gene: 11. The CDR3 is 17 residues long. Germline V CDR1 and CDR2: SGDLS, YYNGEE. The authors' processing: Estimated nucleated cell counts came from reference gene primer amplification. Libraries were prepared by immunoSEQ multiplex PCR; TCRdb keeps only in-frame clonotypes and omits some of them. V and J calls and clone size are copied from that table; D and trimming were computed from the DNA. The data show some 76,000 clones, 80% to 90% seen once. Sequenced: peripheral blood. V is TRBV9 and J is TRBJ2-2, with 7 bases aligning to TRBD1. The TCR comes from a man older than 75 in a cohort sampled during active COVID-19. CDR3 region: CASSVSGTEHLTGELFF. For the CDR3, the DNA is TGTGCCAGCAGCGTATCTGGGACAGAACATTTGACCGGGGAGCTGTTTTTT.